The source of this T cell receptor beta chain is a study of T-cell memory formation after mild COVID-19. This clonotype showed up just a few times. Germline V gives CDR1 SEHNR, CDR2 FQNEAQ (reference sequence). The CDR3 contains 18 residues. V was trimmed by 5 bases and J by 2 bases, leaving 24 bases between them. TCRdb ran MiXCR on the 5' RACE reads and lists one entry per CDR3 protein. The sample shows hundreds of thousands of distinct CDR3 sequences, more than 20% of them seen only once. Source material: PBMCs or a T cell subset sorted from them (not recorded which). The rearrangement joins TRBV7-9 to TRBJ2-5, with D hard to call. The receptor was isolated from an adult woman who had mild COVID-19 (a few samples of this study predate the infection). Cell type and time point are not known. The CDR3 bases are TGTGCCAGCAGCGATTTGAGGCGGTCCAGGCGTTATCAAGAGACCCAGTACTTC. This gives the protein CASSDLRRSRRYQETQYF.